These 29 T cell receptor beta chains came from one sample sequenced in a study of CD8+ T cells in alopecia areata. Sequencing templates came from extracted RNA that was reverse transcribed into cDNA. Sequencing was performed with immunoSEQ multiplex PCR; in TCRdb, only in-frame clones are kept and a portion is missing. This sample has more than 200,000 clones, with over 40% found just once. The treatment was: oral pan-JAK inhibitor, 5-10 mg twice daily. The material sequenced was CD4+ T cells sorted from blood, taken at approximately week 37, from a patient treated with tofacitinib. All receptors come from a human donor with alopecia areata.

This clone was recorded at least ten times. This sequence joins TRBV28 and TRBJ2-4, with TRBD1 as a possible D gene (5 bases). The V end lost 4 bases, the J end lost 7 bases, and 11 bases lay between the germline ends. The CDR3 extends over 13 amino acids. Germline values: CDR1 MDHEN, CDR2 SYDVKM. CDR3 sequence reads: CASSSGAGNIQYF. CDR3 DNA sequence: TGTGCCAGCAGTTCGGGCGCAGGGAACATTCAGTACTTC.

This chain uses TRBV12-5 with TRBJ2-2; D gene uncertain. The CDR3 is made up of 14 amino acids. In germline, CDR1 is LGHNT, CDR2 FRNRAP. V was shortened by 1 base and J by 1 base, with 4 bases between the two germline ends. CDR3 sequence reads: CASGLGLNTGELFF. CDR3 DNA: TGTGCTAGTGGTTTGGGGTTGAACACCGGGGAGCTGTTTTTT.

The chain links TRBV5-1 to TRBJ2-1; 12 nucleotides line up with TRBD2. The V gene end was trimmed by 4 bases and the J gene end by 9 bases; junction bases not matched to a gene: 8. The CDR3 covers 15 residues. Germline V gene sequence: CDR1 SGHRS, CDR2 YFSETQ. Here the CDR3 DNA reads TGCGCCAGCAGCCAGACTAGCGGGAGATCGGGTGAGCAGTTCTTC. This translates into CASSQTSGRSGEQFF.

The chain employs TRBV29-1 and TRBJ1-2, with D unresolved. Germline assignment: CDR1 SQVTM and CDR2 ANQGSEA. CDR3 length: 12 residues. Trimming pared 6 bases from V and 5 bases from J, leaving 13 bases between. CDR3 in DNA: TGCAGCGTCGGAGGGCCTCGGTATGGCTACACCTTC. Its translation: CSVGGPRYGYTF.

The gene calls are TRBV28 and TRBJ2-3, with 8 bases fitting TRBD1. Germline CDR1 reads MDHEN; CDR2 reads SYDVKM. After removal of 6 bases from V and 8 bases from J, the junction contained 10 bases not matched to a gene. The CDR3 has 14 residues. For the CDR3, the DNA is TGTGCCAGCAGAACAGGGGGGACCACAATTACGCAGTATTTT. Translated: CASRTGGTTITQYF.

J is TRBJ1-2 and V is TRBV29-1; no clear D. The CDR3 has 14 amino acids. From germline, CDR1 is SQVTM and CDR2 ANQGSEA. The V and J ends lost 1 base and 8 bases respectively, with 17 bases between them. The CDR3 region is CSVEVWVSGDGYTF. Written as DNA, the CDR3 is TGCAGCGTTGAAGTTTGGGTTTCTGGTGACGGCTACACCTTC.

This clone was seen a few times. CDR3 sequence: CASSQDRWDGGFF. The DNA for the CDR3 is TGTGCCAGCAGCCAAGATCGGTGGGACGGAGGGTTCTTC. V gene TRBV4-2 combines with J gene TRBJ2-1; D is possibly TRBD1 or TRBD2 (5 bases each). The germline gives CDR1 LGHNA, CDR2 YNFKEQ. The CDR3 is 13 amino acids. V dropped 0 bases and J dropped 15 bases, with 15 bases sitting between them.

In this sample, this clone turned up a few times. The genes are TRBV4-1 and TRBJ2-3; 9 nucleotides line up with TRBD2. Per the germline V gene, CDR1 is MGHRA and CDR2 is YSYEKL. V lost 1 base, J lost 6 bases, and 14 bases stayed unmatched. This CDR3 spans 18 amino acids. The CDR3 is CASSQGSSSGNSMDTQYF. DNA for the CDR3: TGCGCCAGCAGCCAAGGGTCCTCTAGCGGGAACTCCATGGATACGCAGTATTTT.

There are a few counts of this clone. V is TRBV5-1 and J is TRBJ2-3; D remains ambiguous. CDR3 length: 13 residues. V was shortened by 2 bases and J by 6 bases, with 10 bases between the two germline ends. Looked up from germline, CDR1 is SGHRS and CDR2 is YFSETQ. The CDR3 DNA sequence: TGCGCCAGCAGCTTCAGCCTTTCGGATACGCAGTATTTT. Translating it yields CASSFSLSDTQYF.

The V and J genes are TRBV7-8 and TRBJ2-5, with 8 bases identical to TRBD2. The CDR3 has 15 residues. Germline CDR1 SGHVS, CDR2 FQNEAQ. With 2 bases clipped from V and 4 bases from J, the junction kept 6 bases outside the gene matches. This CDR3 is CASSLWGLVGETQYF. In nucleotides, the CDR3 is TGTGCCAGCAGCTTATGGGGACTAGTCGGAGAGACCCAGTACTTC.

CDR3 sequence reads: CASSLEGFPGANVLTF. CDR3 sequence (DNA): TGCGCCAGCAGCTTGGAAGGTTTCCCTGGGGCCAACGTCCTGACTTTC. The gene calls are TRBV5-1 and TRBJ2-6; D unresolved. Germline values: CDR1 SGHRS, CDR2 YFSETQ. V was clipped by 0 bases and J by 2 bases, with 9 bases between them. This CDR3 has 16 amino acids.

Only a few counts were recorded for this clone. The junction differs from germline at one of its ends, possibly a read error. The rearrangement links TRBV28 to TRBJ2-3, with a possible D match to TRBD1 (6 bases). CDR3 size: 13 residues. Per the germline V gene, CDR1 is MDHEN and CDR2 is SYDVKM. CDR3 sequence: CASSSPRTAIPKF. In nucleotides, the CDR3 is TGTGCCAGCAGTTCCCCCAGGACAGCTATACCGAAATTT. The complete variable domain, with remaining parts taken from reference TRBV28 and TRBJ2-3, reads DVKVTQSSRYLVKRTGEKVFLECVQDMDHENMFWYRQDPGLGLRLIYFSYDVKMKEKGDIPEGYSVSREKKERFSLILESASTNQTSMYLCASSSPRTAIPKFGPGTRLTVL.

The chain is built from TRBV9 and TRBJ2-1; 9 bases are shared with TRBD2. V trimming: 0 bases; J trimming: 7 bases; junction bases outside the gene matches: 11. Per the germline V gene, CDR1 is SGDLS and CDR2 is YYNGEE. The CDR3 covers 17 residues. CDR3 region: CASSVGGGGRASNEQFF. CDR3 bases: TGTGCCAGCAGCGTAGGGGGCGGCGGGAGGGCCTCTAATGAGCAGTTCTTC.

The table lists this clone with a few counts. The chain joins TRBV4-1 to TRBJ2-7; D is unclear. The germline V and J ends were trimmed by 4 bases and 0 bases, with 16 bases remaining between them. The CDR3 covers 16 residues. Looked up from germline, CDR1 is MGHRA and CDR2 is YSYEKL. This chain's CDR3 is CASSPGPQRSSYEQYF. The DNA of the CDR3 is TGCGCCAGCAGCCCCGGGCCTCAGCGATCCTCCTACGAGCAGTACTTC.

This clone occurred a few times. The chain uses TRBV6-5 and TRBJ2-7; TRBD1 might be the D (6 bases). This CDR3 is built from 14 residues. With 6 bases removed from V and 2 bases from J, the gap between germline ends came to 14 bases. CDR1 MNHEY and CDR2 SVGAGI come from the germline V gene. The CDR3 reads CASRDADRTYEQYF. The CDR3 DNA is TGTGCCAGCAGGGACGCAGACAGGACCTACGAGCAGTACTTC.

The chain links TRBV29-1 to TRBJ2-7; D call uncertain. Trimming shortened V by 4 bases and J by 9 bases, and 13 bases separated the two germline ends. The CDR3 consists of 11 residues. Germline CDR1 is SQVTM and CDR2 is ANQGSEA. The DNA for the CDR3 is TGCAGCGTTGCCGGAACAGCGATGCAGTACTTC. Protein: CSVAGTAMQYF.

The rearrangement links TRBV7-3 to TRBJ1-1; D possibly corresponds to TRBD1 (5 bases). The CDR3 has 13 residues. Germline V gene lookup returns CDR1 SGHTA and CDR2 FQGTGA. V dropped 5 bases and J dropped 0 bases, with 7 bases sitting between them. CDR3 protein: CASSPTVNTEAFF. CDR3 coding DNA: TGTGCCAGCAGCCCGACAGTGAACACTGAAGCTTTCTTT.

The chain is built from TRBV5-1 and TRBJ2-1; D is uncertain. From germline, CDR1 is SGHRS and CDR2 YFSETQ. Trimming cost V 2 bases and J 0 bases, with 12 bases left between them. The CDR3 extends over 16 amino acids. Here the CDR3 DNA reads TGCGCCAGCAGCTTTAGGGCGGCTAGCTCCTACAATGAGCAGTTCTTC. Translating it yields CASSFRAASSYNEQFF.

V gene TRBV4-1 combines with J gene TRBJ2-6; D possibly matches TRBD1 or TRBD2 (6 bases each). V was pared by 6 bases and J by 0 bases, with 12 bases between. The germline gives CDR1 MGHRA, CDR2 YSYEKL. The CDR3 length is 16 residues. This CDR3 reads CASRRGALSGANVLTF. CDR3 nucleotide sequence: TGCGCCAGCAGGAGGGGGGCACTCTCTGGGGCCAACGTCCTGACTTTC.

V usage is TRBV6-6 and J usage is TRBJ2-5; 10 positions agree with TRBD2. Germline V gene data show CDR1 as MNHNY and CDR2 as SVGAGI (reference sequence). CDR3 size: 15 residues. V shed 5 bases and J 1 base; nucleotides not matched to a gene: 4. CDR3 loop: CASSRRTSGQETQYF. CDR3 sequence (DNA): TGTGCCAGCAGTCGCAGGACTAGCGGCCAAGAGACCCAGTACTTC.

In its sample, this clone was seen a few times. J is TRBJ2-5 and V is TRBV2; D ambiguous. Trimming left V 5 bases short and J 3 bases short, with 10 bases between. From germline, CDR1 is SNHLY and CDR2 FYNNEI. The CDR3 has 13 residues. The CDR3 nucleotides are TGTGCCAGCAGTCTGGACGTTGAAGAGACCCAGTACTTC. This codes for CASSLDVEETQYF.

This clone was seen a few times. The rearrangement links TRBV18 to TRBJ1-3, with D perhaps matching TRBD1 (5 bases). With 3 bases removed from V and 4 bases from J, the gap between germline ends came to 19 bases. This CDR3 is built from 17 residues. In germline, CDR1 is KGHSH, CDR2 LQKENI. Here the CDR3 reads CASSPPVGRGPGNTIYF. The CDR3 coding sequence is TGTGCCAGCTCACCTCCGGTTGGAAGGGGACCCGGAAACACCATATATTTT.

This clone was seen a few times. The chain is built from TRBV10-3 and TRBJ2-4; no clear D gene. The CDR3 totals 13 residues. Per the germline V gene, CDR1 is ENHRY and CDR2 is SYGVKD. V lost 0 bases to trimming and J lost 6 bases, with 6 bases between them. The DNA of the CDR3 is TGTGCCATCAGTGAGTCTGGGGTAAACATTCAGTACTTC. It yields the protein CAISESGVNIQYF.

The chain is built from TRBV5-1 and TRBJ2-1, with 10 bases identical to TRBD2. Germline values: CDR1 SGHRS, CDR2 YFSETQ. The junction had 3 bases not matched to a gene; V was cut back by 0 bases and J by 6 bases. The CDR3 is made up of 15 amino acids. The CDR3 loop reads CASSLGPSGGNEQFF. For the CDR3, the DNA is TGCGCCAGCAGCTTGGGGCCTAGCGGGGGCAATGAGCAGTTCTTC.

The V and J genes are TRBV29-1 and TRBJ2-5; D gene unclear. This CDR3 is 10 amino acids long. Looked up from germline, CDR1 is SQVTM and CDR2 is ANQGSEA. Trimming left V 3 bases short and J 5 bases short, with 4 bases between. CDR3 sequence reads: CSVDAETQYF. Here the CDR3 DNA reads TGCAGCGTTGACGCGGAGACCCAGTACTTC.

The CDR3 DNA is TGCGCCAGCAGTCAATCGGGGTTCACCTCCTACGAGCAGTACTTC. This sequence encodes CASSQSGFTSYEQYF. The chain joins TRBV23-1 to TRBJ2-7; no reliable D call. TRBV23-1 has ORF status, its function being uncertain. The CDR3 is 15 amino acids. V lost 0 bases and J lost 0, with 9 bases in between.

The genes are TRBV2 and TRBJ1-2; TRBD1 matches at 9 bases. V trimming: 4 bases; J trimming: 5 bases; junction bases outside the gene matches: 5. CDR1 and CDR2 (germline): SNHLY, FYNNEI. The CDR3 spans 14 residues. Here the CDR3 reads CASSGDRVVYGYTF. CDR3 sequence (DNA): TGTGCCAGCAGTGGGGACAGGGTAGTTTATGGCTACACCTTC.

V and J are TRBV5-4 and TRBJ2-3; TRBD1 is a possible D gene (5 bases). There are 13 residues in the CDR3. The ends were cut back, 2 bases at V and 9 bases at J, with 13 bases in the middle. The V gene's germline CDR1 is SGHNT and CDR2 YYREEE (reference sequence). The CDR3: CASSLAQGQTQYF. The DNA for the CDR3 is TGTGCCAGCAGCTTAGCGCAGGGCCAGACGCAGTATTTT.

The genes are TRBV4-2 and TRBJ1-4, with a possible D match to TRBD1 (6 bases). CDR3 length: 14 residues. Germline CDR1 reads LGHNA; CDR2 reads YNFKEQ. Trimming removed 3 bases from V and 8 bases from J, with 13 bases in between. This CDR3 is CASSQGADREKLFF. CDR3 bases: TGTGCCAGCAGCCAGGGGGCCGACAGGGAAAAACTGTTTTTT.